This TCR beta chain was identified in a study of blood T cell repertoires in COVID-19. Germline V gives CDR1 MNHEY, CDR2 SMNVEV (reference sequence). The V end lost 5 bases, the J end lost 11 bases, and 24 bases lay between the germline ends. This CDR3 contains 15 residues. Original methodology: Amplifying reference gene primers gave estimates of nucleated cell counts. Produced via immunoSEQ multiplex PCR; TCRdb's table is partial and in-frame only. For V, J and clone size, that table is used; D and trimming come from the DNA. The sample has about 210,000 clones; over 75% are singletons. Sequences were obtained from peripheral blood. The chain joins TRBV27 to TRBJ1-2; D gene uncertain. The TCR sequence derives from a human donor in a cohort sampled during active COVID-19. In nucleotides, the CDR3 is TGTGCCAGCAGTACCCTCCTGGGCCCGGCGATTGGTTACACCTTC. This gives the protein CASSTLLGPAIGYTF.